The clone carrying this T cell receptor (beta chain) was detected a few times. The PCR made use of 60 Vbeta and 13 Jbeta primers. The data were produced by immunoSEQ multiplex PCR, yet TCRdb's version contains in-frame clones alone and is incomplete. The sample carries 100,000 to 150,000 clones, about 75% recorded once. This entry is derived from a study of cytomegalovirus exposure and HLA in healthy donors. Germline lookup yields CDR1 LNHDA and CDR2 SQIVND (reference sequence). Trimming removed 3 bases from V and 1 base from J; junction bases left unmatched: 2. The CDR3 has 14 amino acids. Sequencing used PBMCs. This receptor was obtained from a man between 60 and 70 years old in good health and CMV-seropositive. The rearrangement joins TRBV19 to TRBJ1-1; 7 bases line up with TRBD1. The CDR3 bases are TGTGCCAGTAGTATTAGGGGGCGGAACACTGAAGCTTTCTTT. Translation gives CASSIRGRNTEAFF.